This record looks at one T cell receptor beta chain sequence and its context. No antigen is known for it. The same CDR3 arises from other DNA sequences in this sample as well. This entry is derived from a study of T cell responses to AZD1222 COVID-19 vaccine. Clones were read by immunoSEQ multiplex PCR, and TCRdb kept only the in-frame ones, dropping some. The repertoire includes 150,000 to 200,000 clones, about 92% of them detected once, and 1% to 1.5% sits in the top ten. Germline-derived CDR1 and CDR2 are SGHDT and YYEEEE. Between the trimmed V and J ends, which lost 1 base and 1 base, there was a span of 6 bases. The CDR3 runs 13 residues. Whole-study results and caveats: At baseline, seropositivity was found in only a handful of AZD1222 recipients. Close to half of spike-specific TCRs reportedly recognize unmutated variant regions.

The chain is built from TRBV5-6 and TRBJ2-7; D gene uncertain. Specimen: peripheral blood, collected on day 0 of AZD1222 vaccination. This TCR derives from an adult in good health. CDR3: CASSLRQSYEQYF. DNA of the CDR3: TGTGCCAGCAGCTTGCGTCAATCCTACGAGCAGTACTTC.